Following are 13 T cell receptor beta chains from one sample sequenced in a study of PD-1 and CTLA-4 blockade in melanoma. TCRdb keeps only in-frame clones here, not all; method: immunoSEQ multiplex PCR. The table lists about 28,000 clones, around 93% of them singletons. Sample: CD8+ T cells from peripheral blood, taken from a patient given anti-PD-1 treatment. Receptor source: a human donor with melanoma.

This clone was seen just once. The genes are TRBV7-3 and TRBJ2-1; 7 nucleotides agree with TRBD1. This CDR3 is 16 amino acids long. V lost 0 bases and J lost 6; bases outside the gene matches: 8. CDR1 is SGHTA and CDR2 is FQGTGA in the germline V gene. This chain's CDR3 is CASSLTLPGQSNEQFF. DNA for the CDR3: TGTGCCAGCAGCTTAACGCTTCCGGGACAGAGCAATGAGCAGTTCTTC.

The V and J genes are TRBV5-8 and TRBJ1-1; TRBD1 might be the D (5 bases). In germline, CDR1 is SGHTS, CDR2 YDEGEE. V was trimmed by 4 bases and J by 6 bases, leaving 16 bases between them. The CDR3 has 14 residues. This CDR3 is CASSPAGYRAEAFF. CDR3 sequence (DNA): TGTGCCAGCAGCCCCGCAGGGTATCGGGCTGAAGCTTTCTTT.

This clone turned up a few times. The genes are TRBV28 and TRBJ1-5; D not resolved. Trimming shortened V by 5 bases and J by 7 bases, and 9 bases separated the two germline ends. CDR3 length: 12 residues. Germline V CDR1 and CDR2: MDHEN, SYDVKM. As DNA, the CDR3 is TGTGCCAGCAGTCCCGGCGGACAGCCCCAGCATTTT. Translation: CASSPGGQPQHF.

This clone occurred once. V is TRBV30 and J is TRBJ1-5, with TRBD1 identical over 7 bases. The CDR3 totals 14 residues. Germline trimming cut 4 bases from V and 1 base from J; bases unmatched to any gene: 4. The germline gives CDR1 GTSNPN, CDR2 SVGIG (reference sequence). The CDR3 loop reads CAWNQGVSNQPQHF. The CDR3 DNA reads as TGTGCCTGGAACCAGGGGGTGAGCAATCAGCCCCAGCATTTT.

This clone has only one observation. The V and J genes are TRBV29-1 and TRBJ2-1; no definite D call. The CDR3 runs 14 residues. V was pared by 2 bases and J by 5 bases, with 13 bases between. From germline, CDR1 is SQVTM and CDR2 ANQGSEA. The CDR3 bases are TGCAGCGTTGAATCCCGCCGGTGGGACAATGAGCAGTTCTTC. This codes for CSVESRRWDNEQFF.

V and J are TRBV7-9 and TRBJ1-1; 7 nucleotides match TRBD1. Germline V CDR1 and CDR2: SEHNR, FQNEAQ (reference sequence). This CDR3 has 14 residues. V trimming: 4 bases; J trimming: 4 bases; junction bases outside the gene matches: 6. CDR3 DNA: TGTGCCAGCAGCTCCGACAGGGTTGGCACTGAAGCTTTCTTT. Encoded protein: CASSSDRVGTEAFF.

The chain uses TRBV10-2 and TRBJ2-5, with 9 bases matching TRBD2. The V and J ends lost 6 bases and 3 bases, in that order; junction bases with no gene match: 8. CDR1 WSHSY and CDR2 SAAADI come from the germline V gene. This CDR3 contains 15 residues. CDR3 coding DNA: TGCGCCAGCAGGCGACTAGCGGATATAAAAGAGACCCAGTACTTC. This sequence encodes CASRRLADIKETQYF.

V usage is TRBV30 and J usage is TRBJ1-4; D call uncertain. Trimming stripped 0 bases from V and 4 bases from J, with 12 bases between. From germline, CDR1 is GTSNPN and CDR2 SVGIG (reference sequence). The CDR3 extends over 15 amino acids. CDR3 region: CAWSVVGLINEKLFF. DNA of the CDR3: TGTGCCTGGAGTGTAGTCGGGCTGATTAATGAAAAACTGTTTTTT.

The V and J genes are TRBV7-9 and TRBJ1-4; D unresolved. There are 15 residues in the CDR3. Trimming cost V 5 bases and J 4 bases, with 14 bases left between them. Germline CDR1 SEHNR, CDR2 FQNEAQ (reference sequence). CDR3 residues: CASSDGAQLNEKLFF. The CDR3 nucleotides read TGTGCCAGCAGCGATGGAGCACAACTTAATGAAAAACTGTTTTTT.

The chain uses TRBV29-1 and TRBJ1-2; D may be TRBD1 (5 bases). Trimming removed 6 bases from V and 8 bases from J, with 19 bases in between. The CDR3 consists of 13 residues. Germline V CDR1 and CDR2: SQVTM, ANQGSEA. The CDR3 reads CSVPGQGTEGYTF. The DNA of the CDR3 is TGCAGCGTCCCCGGGCAGGGAACTGAGGGCTACACCTTC.

CDR3 protein: CASSPPLLDNSNQPQHF. The DNA of the CDR3 is TGTGCCAGCTCACCACCGTTGTTAGACAATAGCAATCAGCCCCAGCATTTT. The chain couples TRBV18 to TRBJ1-5; D gene uncertain. The germline gives CDR1 KGHSH, CDR2 LQKENI. The CDR3 contains 17 residues. V lost 0 bases and J 0 bases, leaving 12 bases between the germline ends.

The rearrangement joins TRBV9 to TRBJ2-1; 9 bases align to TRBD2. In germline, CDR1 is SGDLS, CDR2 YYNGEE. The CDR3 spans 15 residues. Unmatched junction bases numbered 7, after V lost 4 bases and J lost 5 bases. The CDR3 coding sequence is TGTGCCAGCAGCCCTAGCGGGACCACCCACAATGAGCAGTTCTTC. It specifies CASSPSGTTHNEQFF.

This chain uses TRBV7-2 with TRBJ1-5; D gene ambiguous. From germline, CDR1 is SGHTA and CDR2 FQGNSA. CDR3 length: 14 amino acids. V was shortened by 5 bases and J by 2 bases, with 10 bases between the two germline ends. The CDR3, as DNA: TGTGCCAGCAGCCCCTGGGTTGGCAATCAGCCCCAGCATTTT. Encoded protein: CASSPWVGNQPQHF.